Each of the 5 T cell receptor beta chains below was sequenced from the same sample in a study of graft-versus-host responses after intestinal transplantation. Here immunoSEQ multiplex PCR was the method, and the copy in TCRdb shows in-frame clones only, minus some. The sample includes about 120,000 clones, more than 90% of them seen just once. Their cognate antigens are unknown. The specimen comprised unstimulated CD4+ T cells sorted from spleen or lymph node cells, sampled before transplant. Source of these receptors: a human donor who was the organ donor for an intestinal transplant.

This chain joins TRBV28 and TRBJ1-1; no definite D call. V was clipped by 1 base and J by 9 bases, with 24 bases between them. CDR1 and CDR2 (germline): MDHEN, SYDVKM. The CDR3 consists of 17 residues. This chain's CDR3 is CASSLFPRSQPKAQAFF. CDR3 nucleotides: TGTGCCAGCAGTTTATTCCCGAGGTCCCAGCCTAAAGCCCAAGCTTTCTTT.

The chain joins TRBV15 to TRBJ1-1; D is perhaps TRBD1 (6 bases). CDR3 size: 12 residues. Per germline, CDR1 LNHNV and CDR2 YYDKDF (reference sequence). Trimming removed 0 bases from V and 10 bases from J, with 9 bases in between. The CDR3 DNA is TGTGCCACCAGCAGAGATAGGACAGTAGCTTTCTTT. Its translation: CATSRDRTVAFF.

The chain carries TRBV5-6 and TRBJ2-4; D not certain. V lost 1 base and J lost 8, with 10 bases in between. The CDR3 contains 13 residues. Germline loops: CDR1 SGHDT, CDR2 YYEEEE. CDR3 in DNA: TGTGCCAGCAGCTTGTGGGTCGCGGACATTCAGTACTTC. It encodes CASSLWVADIQYF.

The chain carries TRBV9 and TRBJ2-3, with 10 nucleotides matching TRBD2. CDR1 SGDLS and CDR2 YYNGEE come from the germline V gene. This CDR3 comprises 16 residues. V dropped 2 bases and J dropped 6; count of bases not matched to a gene: 9. In DNA form, the CDR3 reads TGTGCCAGCAGCGTCCACGCTAGCGGGAGTACGGATACGCAGTATTTT. Translation gives CASSVHASGSTDTQYF.

The chain couples TRBV25-1 to TRBJ2-3; a possible D gene is TRBD1 (6 bases). Germline values: CDR1 MGHDK, CDR2 SYGVNS. Trimming shortened V by 4 bases and J by 3 bases, and 11 bases separated the two germline ends. The CDR3 is made up of 14 amino acids. CDR3 residues: CASSGYTGTDTQYF. For the CDR3, the DNA is TGTGCCAGCAGTGGATATACAGGGACAGATACGCAGTATTTT.